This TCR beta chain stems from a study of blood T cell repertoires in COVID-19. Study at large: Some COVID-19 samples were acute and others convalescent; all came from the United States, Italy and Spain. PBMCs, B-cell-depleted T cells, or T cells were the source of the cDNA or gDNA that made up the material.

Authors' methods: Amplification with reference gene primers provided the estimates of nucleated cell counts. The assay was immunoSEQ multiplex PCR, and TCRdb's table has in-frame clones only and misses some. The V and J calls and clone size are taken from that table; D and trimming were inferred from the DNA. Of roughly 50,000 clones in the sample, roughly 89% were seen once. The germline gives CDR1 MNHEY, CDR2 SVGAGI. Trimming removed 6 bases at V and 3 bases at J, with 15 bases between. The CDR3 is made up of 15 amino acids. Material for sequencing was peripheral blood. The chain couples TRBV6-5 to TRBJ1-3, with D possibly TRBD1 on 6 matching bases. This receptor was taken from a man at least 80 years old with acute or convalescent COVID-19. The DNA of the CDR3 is TGTGCCAGCAGGAGCTCCAGGGGCTTTGGAAACACCATATATTTT. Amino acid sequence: CASRSSRGFGNTIYF.